The clone carrying this TCR beta chain was detected ten times or more. The CDR3 extends over 16 amino acids. The V gene's germline CDR1 is SGHVS and CDR2 FNYEAQ. Trimming pared 5 bases from V and 2 bases from J, leaving 18 bases between. This record comes from a study of T cells after yellow fever vaccination. TCRdb reprocessed the 5' RACE reads via MiXCR and lists one record per CDR3 protein. The repertoire holds about 140,000 distinct CDR3 sequences, with about 7.7% as singletons. The chain recombines TRBV7-6 with TRBJ2-5; D is tentatively TRBD1 or TRBD2 (5 bases each). The receptor was derived from a man aged 30 to 39 who received the YFV17D yellow fever vaccine. The sample here was CD4+ T cells sorted from PBMCs, taken 5 days after the yellow fever booster vaccination. CDR3 sequence (DNA): TGTGCCAGCAGCCCACCCTCCGGGGCCGGGCAAGAGACCCAGTACTTC. It yields the protein CASSPPSGAGQETQYF.